This T cell receptor beta chain is drawn from a study of Graves' ophthalmopathy and Graves' hyperthyroidism. Germline values: CDR1 DFQATT, CDR2 SNEGSKA (reference sequence). With V trimmed by 3 bases and J by 5 bases, 6 bases remained unmatched. The CDR3 is 13 amino acids. This clonotype was recorded many times. The TCR beta CDR3 regions underwent amplification from RNA transcripts. The library came from an HTBI-primed first-round RT-PCR and a second-round multiplex PCR. TCRdb processed the multiplex PCR reads anew with MiXCR; each CDR3 protein has one entry. The table lists a few hundred thousand distinct CDR3 sequences, 15% to 17% of them singletons, with 7% in the top ten.

The chain couples TRBV20-1 to TRBJ2-5, with 7 bases identical to TRBD2. Sequenced: peripheral blood. The clonotype was recovered from a woman aged 18-30 years with stable Graves' hyperthyroidism. The CDR3 DNA follows: TGCAGTGCTAGTGCCTGGGGGGGGGAGACCCAGTACTTC. The encoded protein is CSASAWGGETQYF.